These 21 T cell receptor beta chains came from one sample sequenced in a study of blood T cell repertoires in COVID-19. Libraries were prepared by immunoSEQ multiplex PCR; TCRdb keeps only in-frame clonotypes and omits some of them. Of some 89,000 clones listed, approximately 89% are singletons. The sequenced sample was peripheral blood. The receptors originated from a man aged 45 to 65 with acute or convalescent COVID-19.

V usage is TRBV7-9 and J usage is TRBJ2-2; D is perhaps TRBD1 (5 bases). The CDR3 extends over 16 amino acids. V was cut by 5 bases and J by 2 bases, with 15 bases left in between. Germline assignment: CDR1 SEHNR and CDR2 FQNEAQ (reference sequence). CDR3 protein: CASSPGGQGNTGELFF. Here the CDR3 DNA reads TGTGCCAGCAGCCCAGGTGGGCAGGGAAACACCGGGGAGCTGTTTTTT.

As DNA, the CDR3 is TGTGCCAGCAGCCAAGATCTACAGTCCAATGAGCAGTTCTTC. The encoded protein is CASSQDLQSNEQFF. This chain links TRBV3-1 (or the pseudogene TRBV3-2) with TRBJ2-1; D gene ambiguous. From germline, CDR1 is LGHDT and CDR2 YNNKEL (reference sequence). The CDR3 runs to 14 residues. V lost 0 bases and J 6 bases, leaving 9 bases between the germline ends.

This clone is a singleton in its sample. The chain uses TRBV13 and TRBJ2-6, with 10 bases matching TRBD1. Germline CDR1 and CDR2: PRHDT and FYEKMQ (reference sequence). This CDR3 is built from 17 residues. The V gene end was trimmed by 4 bases and the J gene end by 2 bases; junction bases not matched to a gene: 5. CDR3 loop: CASSSGTGDAGANVLTF. DNA for the CDR3: TGTGCCAGCAGCTCCGGGACAGGGGATGCTGGGGCCAACGTCCTGACTTTC.

The V and J genes are TRBV3-1 (or the pseudogene TRBV3-2) and TRBJ2-7; TRBD1 matches at 7 bases. Germline V gene data show CDR1 as LGHDT and CDR2 as YNNKEL (reference sequence). CDR3 size: 13 residues. Trimming took 1 base from V and 5 from J; bases not matched to a gene: 2. CDR3 loop: CASSQVRGNEQYV. CDR3 coding DNA: TGTGCCAGCAGCCAAGTCAGGGGGAACGAGCAGTACGTC.

The sample holds one count of this clone. The chain has TRBV6-5 and TRBJ1-5, with no clear D. V gave up 5 bases and J gave up 1 base, with 6 bases separating them. CDR1 and CDR2 (germline): MNHEY, SVGAGI. The CDR3 extends over 13 amino acids. The CDR3 coding sequence is TGTGCCAGCAGTACAGAGAGCAATCAGCCCCAGCATTTT. Translated: CASSTESNQPQHF.

The V gene is TRBV4-1, the J gene TRBJ2-5; 10 bases fit TRBD2. The germline CDR1 and CDR2 sequences are MGHRA and YSYEKL. There are 17 residues in the CDR3. V shed 6 bases and J 2 bases; nucleotides not matched to a gene: 12. CDR3: CASSRRTGLAFQETQYF. The CDR3 coding sequence is TGCGCCAGCAGTCGGCGTACGGGACTAGCGTTTCAAGAGACCCAGTACTTC.

The V and J genes are TRBV6-1 and TRBJ2-5, with TRBD1 identical over 9 bases. J gave up 5 bases and V 2 bases, and 9 bases lay outside the gene matches. The length of the CDR3 is 16 residues. CDR1 and CDR2 (germline): MNHNS, SASEGT. This chain's CDR3 is CASSELKYRGRETQYF. For the CDR3, the DNA is TGTGCCAGCAGTGAACTCAAGTACAGGGGGCGCGAGACCCAGTACTTC.

The genes are TRBV7-9 and TRBJ1-6; 7 nucleotides line up with TRBD1. Trimming at V came to 3 bases and at J to 13 bases, leaving 15 bases not matched to a gene. CDR1 is SEHNR, CDR2 FQNEAQ, per germline (reference sequence). The CDR3 runs to 16 residues. The CDR3 DNA sequence: TGTGCCAGCAGCTTGTCCGGGACAGCCGATTTGTCGCCCCTCCACTTT. As protein: CASSLSGTADLSPLHF.

This rearrangement joins TRBV11-2 to TRBJ2-5, with D possibly being TRBD1 (5 bases). Germline V gene lookup returns CDR1 SGHAT and CDR2 FQNNGV. Trimming pared 5 bases from V and 5 bases from J, leaving 21 bases between. The length of the CDR3 is 16 residues. For the CDR3, the DNA is TGTGCCAGCAGCCCATTGGAAGGGGCCCCCGCGGAGACCCAGTACTTC. Amino acid sequence: CASSPLEGAPAETQYF.

The chain employs TRBV11-3 and TRBJ2-2; D is perhaps TRBD1 (6 bases). The germline gives CDR1 SGHNT, CDR2 YENEEA. Trimming stripped 5 bases from V and 6 bases from J, with 10 bases between. CDR3 length equals 13 residues. DNA for the CDR3: TGTGCCAGCAGCCCAGGGGCGTCCGGGGAGCTGTTTTTT. This sequence encodes CASSPGASGELFF.

The J gene is TRBJ2-7, the V gene TRBV5-1; 10 nucleotides match TRBD1. The V and J ends lost 4 bases and 7 bases, in that order; junction bases with no gene match: 11. CDR1 is SGHRS, CDR2 YFSETQ, per germline. The CDR3 covers 15 residues. The CDR3 here is CASSPRPGTGVEQYV. CDR3 DNA: TGCGCCAGCAGCCCACGTCCCGGGACAGGGGTAGAGCAGTACGTC.

The gene calls are TRBV6-5 and TRBJ2-1, with 11 nucleotides matching TRBD2. After removal of 0 bases from V and 5 bases from J, the junction contained 3 bases not matched to a gene. The CDR3 contains 16 residues. Germline loops: CDR1 MNHEY, CDR2 SVGAGI. The CDR3 spells CASSYSLAGGDNEQFF. The CDR3 DNA reads as TGTGCCAGCAGTTACTCCCTAGCGGGGGGCGACAATGAGCAGTTCTTC.

The rearrangement links TRBV5-1 to TRBJ2-2; 14 bases agree with TRBD2. Germline assignment: CDR1 SGHRS and CDR2 YFSETQ. The CDR3 loop spans 17 amino acids. Germline trimming cut 0 bases from V and 3 bases from J; bases unmatched to any gene: 1. The CDR3 loop reads CASSLGLAGGYTGELFF. CDR3 DNA sequence: TGCGCCAGCAGCTTGGGACTAGCGGGAGGGTACACCGGGGAGCTGTTTTTT.

The chain links TRBV7-9 to TRBJ2-3; 12 nucleotides agree with TRBD2. CDR1 is SEHNR, CDR2 FQNEAQ, per germline (reference sequence). V lost 4 bases and J lost 0; bases outside the gene matches: 11. The CDR3 length is 19 residues. Here the CDR3 reads CASSSTKTSGGHSTDTQYF. The CDR3 coding sequence is TGTGCCAGCAGCTCGACGAAGACTAGCGGGGGACATAGCACAGATACGCAGTATTTT. Using reference TRBV7-9 and TRBJ2-3 for the parts outside the CDR3, the full variable domain is DTGVSQNPRHKITKRGQNVTFRCDPISEHNRLYWYRQTLGQGPEFLTYFQNEAQLEKSRLLSDRFSAERPKGSFSTLEIQRTEQGDSAMYLCASSSTKTSGGHSTDTQYFGPGTRLTVL.

This clone was recorded a few times. The chain links TRBV6-2 or TRBV6-3 to TRBJ2-7; D might be TRBD1 (5 bases). This CDR3 has 16 amino acids. Trimming removed 0 bases from V and 4 bases from J, with 16 bases in between. Germline CDR1 MNHEY, CDR2 SVGEGT. Here the CDR3 DNA reads TGTGCCAGCAGTTACTCGGCAGGGCTAAAAATATACGAGCAGTACGTC. Protein: CASSYSAGLKIYEQYV.

This rearrangement joins TRBV5-1 to TRBJ1-1; possible D gene TRBD1, 6 bases. The CDR3 is 15 residues long. Germline CDR1 reads SGHRS; CDR2 reads YFSETQ. Trimming shortened V by 3 bases and J by 5 bases, and 17 bases separated the two germline ends. The chain's CDR3 is CASSWLGTKGTEAFF. The DNA for the CDR3 is TGCGCCAGCAGCTGGCTCGGGACAAAAGGAACTGAAGCTTTCTTT.

The chain carries TRBV21-1 and TRBJ2-4; TRBD1 was called by the table and not checked on the DNA. TRBV21-1 constitutes a pseudogene. The CDR3 is made up of 15 amino acids. The CDR3 DNA sequence: TGTGCCAGCAGCAAAGTAGAGGACACCGAAAACATTCAGTACTTC. Its translation is CASSKVEDTENIQYF.

V gene TRBV10-3 combines with J gene TRBJ2-3; TRBD1 aligns across 7 bases. J gave up 2 bases and V 5 bases, and 4 bases lay outside the gene matches. The CDR3 length is 14 residues. The germline gives CDR1 ENHRY, CDR2 SYGVKD. The CDR3 protein is CAISFGQDTDTQYF. The CDR3, as DNA: TGTGCCATCAGTTTTGGACAGGACACAGATACGCAGTATTTT.

The chain couples TRBV5-1 to TRBJ2-7; TRBD1 aligns across 9 bases. CDR1 is SGHRS, CDR2 YFSETQ, per germline. V lost 4 bases and J lost 4; bases outside the gene matches: 9. CDR3 length: 15 residues. The CDR3 spells CASSPRTGASYEQYF. The DNA of the CDR3 is TGCGCCAGCAGCCCCCGGACAGGGGCGTCATACGAGCAGTACTTC.

The CDR3 spells CASSLWGGNSPLHF. As DNA, the CDR3 is TGCGCCAGCAGCTTGTGGGGGGGAAATTCACCCCTCCACTTT. V gene TRBV5-1 combines with J gene TRBJ1-6; D perhaps matches TRBD1 (5 bases). The germline V and J ends were trimmed by 1 base and 7 bases, with 9 bases remaining between them. CDR3 length equals 14 residues. Germline-derived CDR1 and CDR2 are SGHRS and YFSETQ.

This chain joins TRBV11-2 and TRBJ2-2, with TRBD2 matching over 8 bases. The length of the CDR3 is 15 residues. V dropped 1 base and J dropped 5; count of bases not matched to a gene: 3. The germline CDR1 and CDR2 sequences are SGHAT and FQNNGV. The CDR3 nucleotides are TGTGCCAGCAGCTTAGTGTCTAGCGGGACCGGGGAGCTGTTTTTT. It specifies CASSLVSSGTGELFF.